A selection of T cell receptor beta chains follows, all from one sample in a study of blood T cell repertoires in COVID-19. TCRdb's copy holds only in-frame clones and misses some; the assay was immunoSEQ multiplex PCR. The repertoire has 200,000 to 250,000 clones, more than 75% of them found once; the top ten carry 3% to 3.5%. Material: peripheral blood. These receptors came from a man between 60 and 70 years old with acute or convalescent COVID-19. CDR3s include the opening cysteine and the closing phenylalanine or tryptophan. A D gene is named only where the DNA matches it firmly. A row's size may be missing; if present it is once, few, many or a size class.

D	V	size	J	CDR3	DNA
TRBD1	TRBV3-1/TRBV3-2	NA	TRBJ2-5	CASSQGGQGFQETQYF	TGTGCCAGCAGCCAAGGAGGACAGGGGTTTCAAGAGACCCAGTACTTC
TRBD2	TRBV6-2/TRBV6-3	NA	TRBJ2-3	CASSRPGGRSDTQYF	TGTGCCAGCAGCCGACCGGGGGGTCGCTCAGATACGCAGTATTTT
TRBD2	TRBV10-2	NA	TRBJ2-5	CASSDGGAQETQYF	TGCGCCAGCAGTGACGGGGGGGCCCAAGAGACCCAGTACTTC
NA	TRBV6-2/TRBV6-3	NA	TRBJ1-5	CASSYSLKGINQPQHF	TGTGCCAGCAGTTACTCCCTCAAGGGGATAAATCAGCCCCAGCATTTT
TRBD1	TRBV10-3	NA	TRBJ2-3	CAIRRDRGDTQYF	TGTGCCATCAGGCGGGACAGGGGAGATACGCAGTATTTT
NA	TRBV2	NA	TRBJ1-5	CASSSVKGEPQHF	TGTGCCAGCAGTTCGGTGAAGGGGGAGCCCCAGCATTTT
TRBD1	TRBV5-1	NA	TRBJ2-7	CASSRNDRGIFYEQYF	TGCGCCAGCAGCAGAAATGACAGGGGGATTTTTTACGAGCAGTACTTC
TRBD2	TRBV4-1	NA	TRBJ2-1	CASSQIRAASGATYNEQFF	TGCGCCAGCAGCCAGATACGGGCGGCTAGCGGGGCTACCTACAATGAGCAGTTCTTC
NA	TRBV7-2	NA	TRBJ1-1	CASSFGRDTEAFF	TGTGCCAGCAGCTTTGGCCGGGACACTGAAGCTTTCTTT
NA	TRBV5-1	NA	TRBJ2-1	CASRTSNEQFF	TGCGCCAGCAGAACTTCCAATGAGCAGTTCTTC
TRBD2	TRBV2	NA	TRBJ2-5	CASSEVGTSGGETQYF	TGTGCCAGCAGTGAAGTGGGGACTAGCGGGGGAGAGACCCAGTACTTC
TRBD1	TRBV5-1	NA	TRBJ1-2	CASSVGHRGPPYGYTF	TGCGCCAGCAGCGTAGGCCACAGGGGACCCCCCTATGGCTACACCTTC
TRBD1	TRBV6-5	NA	TRBJ2-2	CATRRQGLTGELFF	TGTGCCACCAGGAGACAGGGCCTCACCGGGGAGCTGTTTTTT
NA	TRBV30	NA	TRBJ1-4	CAWSAQVALAKLFF	TGTGCCTGGAGTGCACAGGTTGCTCTGGCAAAACTGTTTTTT
NA	TRBV28	NA	TRBJ2-7	CASSLGSSYEQYF	TGTGCCAGCAGTTTGGGCAGCTCCTACGAGCAGTACTTC
TRBD1	TRBV28	NA	TRBJ2-1	CASSLRGTAYNEQFF	TGTGCCAGCAGTTTAAGAGGGACAGCTTACAATGAGCAGTTCTTC
NA	TRBV30	once	TRBJ1-1	CAWIVNTEAFF	TGTGCCTGGATCGTGAACACTGAAGCTTTCTTT
NA	TRBV12-3/TRBV12-4	NA	TRBJ1-5	CASSTRSNQPQHF	TGTGCCAGCAGTACCCGGAGCAATCAGCCCCAGCATTTT
TRBD2	TRBV7-6	NA	TRBJ2-7	CASSLDRAGGPYEQYF	TGTGCCAGCAGCTTAGATCGAGCGGGGGGACCTTACGAGCAGTACTTC
TRBD2	TRBV4-1	NA	TRBJ2-7	CASSQVGGTYEQYF	TGCGCCAGCAGCCAGGTCGGGGGGACCTACGAGCAGTACTTC
NA	TRBV23-1	NA	TRBJ1-6	CASSQKIRTKDPKGSPLHF	TGCGCCAGCAGCCAAAAAATCCGGACAAAAGATCCGAAGGGTTCACCCCTCCACTTT
TRBD2	TRBV3-1/TRBV3-2	once	TRBJ2-3	CASSLRTSGYTDTQYF	TGTGCCAGCAGCCTCCGGACTAGCGGGTACACAGATACGCAGTATTTT
TRBD2	TRBV27	NA	TRBJ2-3	CASKRDRGLAGGTQYF	TGTGCCAGCAAAAGGGACCGGGGACTAGCGGGAGGAACGCAGTATTTT
TRBD1	TRBV19	NA	TRBJ2-5	CASSPSWTGKETQYF	TGTGCCAGTAGTCCTAGCTGGACAGGGAAAGAGACCCAGTACTTC
TRBD2	TRBV11-2	NA	TRBJ2-3	CASSFTSGGPDTQYF	TGTGCCAGCAGCTTTACTAGCGGGGGGCCAGATACGCAGTATTTT
NA	TRBV19	NA	TRBJ2-3	CASSGGSTDTQYF	TGTGCCAGTAGCGGGGGTAGCACAGATACGCAGTATTTT
TRBD1	TRBV28	once	TRBJ1-2	CASQGGGYTF	TGTGCCAGCCAGGGGGGTGGCTACACCTTC
NA	TRBV9	NA	TRBJ2-3	CASSEKRSSLGATQYF	TGTGCCAGCAGCGAGAAACGGTCATCGCTTGGGGCTACGCAGTATTTT
NA	TRBV6-6	NA	TRBJ2-3	CASSLQGGNLGDTQYF	TGTGCCAGCAGTTTACAGGGAGGGAATCTAGGAGATACGCAGTATTTT
TRBD2	TRBV7-3	NA	TRBJ2-3	CASSRGGHGTDTQYF	TGTGCCAGCAGCCGCGGGGGGCACGGCACAGATACGCAGTATTTT
TRBD1	TRBV5-4	NA	TRBJ2-3	CASSQGQAVADTQYF	TGTGCCAGCAGCCAGGGACAGGCGGTCGCAGATACGCAGTATTTT
NA	TRBV28	NA	TRBJ1-1	CASRQGQEAFF	TGTGCCAGCAGGCAGGGCCAGGAAGCTTTCTTT